This T cell receptor (beta chain) was found in a study of Graves' ophthalmopathy and Graves' hyperthyroidism. General observations from the study: Researchers report that a 13-signature model separated ophthalmopathy from stable hyperthyroidism, posting 85% to 90% sensitivity and 81.08% specificity. The majority of expanded thyroid clonotypes above 0.001 frequency also occurred in blood.

Using RNA transcripts, the TCR beta CDR3 regions were amplified. The library came from an HTBI-primed first-round RT-PCR and a second-round multiplex PCR. TCRdb reprocessed the multiplex PCR reads with MiXCR, giving one entry per CDR3 protein. The repertoire consists of under 200,000 distinct CDR3 sequences, with 30% to 45% occurring once and the leading ten covering about 5.8%. Fresh peripheral blood, around 9.3 ml, was the PBMC source. This clonotype has at least ten counts. What it binds is not known. Germline values: CDR1 MNHEY, CDR2 SVGAGI. This CDR3 has 17 residues. V was pared by 0 bases and J by 5 bases, with 20 bases between.

This rearrangement joins TRBV6-5 to TRBJ2-7; D gene unclear. The TCR originated in a middle-aged woman with Graves' ophthalmopathy. Sequencing used peripheral blood. The CDR3 DNA sequence: TGTGCCAGCAGTTACTCCCGACTCCCCCAGGCGGTCCACGAGCAGTACTTC. Protein sequence: CASSYSRLPQAVHEQYF.